This TCR beta chain emerged from a study of CD8 T cells in ankylosing spondylitis. V shed 2 bases and J shed 7 bases, with 9 bases lying between them. There are 14 residues in the CDR3. Germline V lookup: CDR1 LNHNV, CDR2 YYDKDF (reference sequence). This clonotype was found a few times. The antigen is unknown. TCRdb analysed the 5' RACE reads with MiXCR anew, one entry per CDR3 protein. Here the sample spans hundreds of thousands of distinct CDR3 sequences, about 17% being singletons. The study, taken as a whole, reports: A TCR beta motif of several highly homologous variants seemed to mark ankylosing spondylitis blood. The authors found the disease-linked clones to be CD8+ and relatively rare in peripheral blood. In ankylosing spondylitis patients, matched synovial fluid reportedly showed significant enrichment of disease-linked clones.

The chain joins TRBV15 to TRBJ1-6; D is perhaps TRBD1 (6 bases). This TCR derives from a male donor with ankylosing spondylitis. The sample consisted of blood, either unsorted or a sorted T cell fraction (not recorded which). The CDR3 loop is CATSRPGQNSPLHF. The CDR3 DNA is TGTGCCACCAGCAGACCGGGACAAAATTCACCCCTCCACTTT.